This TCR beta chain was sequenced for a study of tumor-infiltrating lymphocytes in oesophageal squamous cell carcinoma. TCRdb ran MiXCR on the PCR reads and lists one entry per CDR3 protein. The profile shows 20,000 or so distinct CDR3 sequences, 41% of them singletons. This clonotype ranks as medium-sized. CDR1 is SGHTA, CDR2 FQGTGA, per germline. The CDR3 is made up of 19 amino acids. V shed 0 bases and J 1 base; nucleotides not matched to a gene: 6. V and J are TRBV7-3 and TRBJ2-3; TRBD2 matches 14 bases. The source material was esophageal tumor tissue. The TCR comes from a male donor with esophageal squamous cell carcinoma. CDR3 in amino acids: CASSLTGTSGGVGTDTQYF. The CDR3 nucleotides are TGTGCCAGCAGCTTAACAGGGACTAGCGGGGGCGTAGGCACAGATACGCAGTATTTT.